This T cell receptor beta chain is drawn from a study of cytomegalovirus exposure and HLA in healthy donors. The CDR3 runs 15 residues. PCR involved 60 Vbeta and 13 Jbeta primers. Data came from immunoSEQ multiplex PCR; TCRdb stores just in-frame clones and leaves some out. The data show approximately 190,000 clones, about 80% seen once. Sequencing was done on a sample of PBMCs. This clonotype was obtained from a woman aged 50 to 60 in good health and CMV-seropositive. The V call is TRBV21-1, the J call TRBJ1-5; the DNA was not used to check the table's D call, TRBD1. TRBV21-1 is described as a pseudogene. This chain's CDR3 is CASNRCRASNQPQHF. The DNA for the CDR3 is TGTGCCAGCAATCGGTGCAGGGCTAGCAATCAGCCCCAGCATTTT.